This T cell receptor (beta chain) was obtained from a study of blood T cell repertoires in COVID-19. From germline, CDR1 is SGDLS and CDR2 YYNGEE. The CDR3 loop spans 16 amino acids. V gave up 0 bases and J gave up 0 bases, with 9 bases separating them. Generated by immunoSEQ multiplex PCR, the TCRdb table keeps only in-frame clones and is missing some. Of roughly 440,000 clones in the sample, about nine tenths were seen once. Material: peripheral blood. This TCR derives from a woman between 50 and 59 years old with COVID-19, enrolled during active disease. The V gene is TRBV9, the J gene TRBJ2-2, with a weak D call TRBD1 (6 bases). CDR3 sequence: CASSVGGGSNTGELFF. DNA of the CDR3: TGTGCCAGCAGCGTAGGTGGGGGCTCGAACACCGGGGAGCTGTTTTTT.